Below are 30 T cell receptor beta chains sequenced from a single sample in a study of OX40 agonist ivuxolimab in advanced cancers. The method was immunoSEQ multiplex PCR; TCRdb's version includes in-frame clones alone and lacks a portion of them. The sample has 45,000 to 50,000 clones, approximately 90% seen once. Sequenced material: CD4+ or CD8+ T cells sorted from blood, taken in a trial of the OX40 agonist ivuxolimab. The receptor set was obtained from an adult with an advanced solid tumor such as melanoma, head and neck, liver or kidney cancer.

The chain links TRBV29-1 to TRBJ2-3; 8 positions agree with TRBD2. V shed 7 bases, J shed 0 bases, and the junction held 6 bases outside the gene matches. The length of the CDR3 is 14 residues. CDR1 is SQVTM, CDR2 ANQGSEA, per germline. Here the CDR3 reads CSDTSGGSTDTQYF. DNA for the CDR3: TGCAGCGACACTAGCGGAGGCAGCACAGATACGCAGTATTTT.

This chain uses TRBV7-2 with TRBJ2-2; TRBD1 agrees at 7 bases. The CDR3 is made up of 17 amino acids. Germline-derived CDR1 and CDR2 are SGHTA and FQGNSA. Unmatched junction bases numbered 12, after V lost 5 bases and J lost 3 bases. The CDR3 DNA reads TGTGCCAGCAGCCATCGGTCCAGGGGGTGGGACACCGGGGAGCTGTTTTTT. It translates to CASSHRSRGWDTGELFF.

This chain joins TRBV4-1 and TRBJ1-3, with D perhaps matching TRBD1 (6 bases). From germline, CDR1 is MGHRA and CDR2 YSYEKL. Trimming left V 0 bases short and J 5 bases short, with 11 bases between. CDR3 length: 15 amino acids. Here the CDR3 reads CASSQDGGGRNTIYF. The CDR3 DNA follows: TGCGCCAGCAGCCAAGATGGCGGGGGGCGAAACACCATATATTTT.

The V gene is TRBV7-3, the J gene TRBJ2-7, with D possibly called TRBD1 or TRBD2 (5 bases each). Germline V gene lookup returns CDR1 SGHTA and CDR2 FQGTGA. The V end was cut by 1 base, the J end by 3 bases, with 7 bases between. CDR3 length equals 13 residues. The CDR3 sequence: CASSLIGGYEQYF. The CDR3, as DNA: TGTGCCAGCAGCTTAATTGGGGGCTACGAGCAGTACTTC.

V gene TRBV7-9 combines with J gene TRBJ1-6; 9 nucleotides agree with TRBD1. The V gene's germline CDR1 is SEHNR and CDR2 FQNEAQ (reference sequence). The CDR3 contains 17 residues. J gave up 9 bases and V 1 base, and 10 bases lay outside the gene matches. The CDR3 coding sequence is TGTGCCAGCAGCTTAGTCTCGACAGGGGGGTTTGGTTCACCCCTCCACTTT. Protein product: CASSLVSTGGFGSPLHF.

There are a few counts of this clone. DNA of the CDR3: TGTGTCTCATCTCGGGATGGCACAGATACGCAGTATTTT. Translated, it gives CVSSRDGTDTQYF. The V call is TRBV27, the J call TRBJ2-3; D may be TRBD2 (5 bases). The CDR3 is 13 amino acids. Germline loops: CDR1 MNHEY, CDR2 SMNVEV (reference sequence).

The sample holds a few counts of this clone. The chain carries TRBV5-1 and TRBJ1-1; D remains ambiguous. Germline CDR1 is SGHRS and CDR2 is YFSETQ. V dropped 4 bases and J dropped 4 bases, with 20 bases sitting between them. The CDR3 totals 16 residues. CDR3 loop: CASSMPMGGRSTEAFF. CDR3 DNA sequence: TGCGCCAGCAGCATGCCGATGGGAGGGAGGAGCACTGAAGCTTTCTTT.

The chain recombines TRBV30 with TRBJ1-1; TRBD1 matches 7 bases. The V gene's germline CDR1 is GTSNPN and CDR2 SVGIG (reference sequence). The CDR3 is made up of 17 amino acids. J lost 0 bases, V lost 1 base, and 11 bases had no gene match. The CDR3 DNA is TGTGCCTGGAGTGCCGTTGGACAGGCCTTTTTGAACACTGAAGCTTTCTTT. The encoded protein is CAWSAVGQAFLNTEAFF.

This CDR3 reads CAWDPRRLAANTGELFF. CDR3 nucleotides: TGTGCCTGGGACCCTCGTCGACTAGCGGCGAACACCGGGGAGCTGTTTTTT. The V gene is TRBV30, the J gene TRBJ2-2; 9 positions match TRBD2. Germline V gene lookup returns CDR1 GTSNPN and CDR2 SVGIG (reference sequence). This CDR3 comprises 17 residues. With 5 bases clipped from V and 0 bases from J, the junction kept 10 bases outside the gene matches. Drawing the rest from reference TRBV30 and TRBJ2-2, the complete variable domain is SQTIHQWPATLVQPVGSPLSLECTVEGTSNPNLYWYRQAAGRGLQLLFYSVGIGQISSEVPQNLSASRPQDRQFILSSKKLLLSDSGFYLCAWDPRRLAANTGELFFGEGSRLTVL.

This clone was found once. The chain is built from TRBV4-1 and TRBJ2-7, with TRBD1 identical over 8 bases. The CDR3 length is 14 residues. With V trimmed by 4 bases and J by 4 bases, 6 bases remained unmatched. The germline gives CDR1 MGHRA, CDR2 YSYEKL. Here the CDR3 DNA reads TGCGCCAGCAGCCCGGGACAGGACGGGTACGAGCAGTACTTC. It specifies CASSPGQDGYEQYF.

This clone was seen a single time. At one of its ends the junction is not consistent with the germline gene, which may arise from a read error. DNA for the CDR3: TGCGCCAGCAGCCAAAGTAGCCACTCTGGCAATGAGCAGTTCTTC. Its translation: CASSQSSHSGNEQFF. The rearrangement joins TRBV5-4 to TRBJ2-1; D unclear. The CDR3 is 15 amino acids. Per germline, CDR1 SGHNT and CDR2 YYREEE (reference sequence).

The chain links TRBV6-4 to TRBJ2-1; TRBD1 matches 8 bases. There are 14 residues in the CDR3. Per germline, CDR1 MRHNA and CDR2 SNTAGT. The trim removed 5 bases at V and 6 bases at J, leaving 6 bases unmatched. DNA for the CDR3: TGTGCCAGCAGTAGGACAGGGCGGGGCAATGAGCAGTTCTTC. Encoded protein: CASSRTGRGNEQFF.

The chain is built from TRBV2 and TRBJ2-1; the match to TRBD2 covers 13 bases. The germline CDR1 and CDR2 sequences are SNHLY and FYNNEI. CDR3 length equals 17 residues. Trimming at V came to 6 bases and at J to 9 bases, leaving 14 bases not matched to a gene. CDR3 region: CASRPTSGGALSGEQFF. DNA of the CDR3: TGTGCCAGCAGACCAACTAGCGGGGGGGCCCTGTCCGGTGAGCAGTTCTTC.

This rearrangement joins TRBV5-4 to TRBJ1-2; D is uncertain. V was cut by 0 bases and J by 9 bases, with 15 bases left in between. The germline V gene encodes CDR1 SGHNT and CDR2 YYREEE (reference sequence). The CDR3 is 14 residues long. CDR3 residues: CASSLASGRQSYTF. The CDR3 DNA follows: TGTGCCAGCAGCTTGGCGTCAGGCCGGCAAAGCTACACCTTC.

CDR3 DNA: TGTGCCAGCAGCTTAGGAACAAATGAGCAGTACTTC. It yields the protein CASSLGTNEQYF. This chain links TRBV7-9 with TRBJ2-7, with D unclear. Germline CDR1 SEHNR, CDR2 FQNEAQ (reference sequence). With 1 base removed from V and 7 bases from J, the gap between germline ends came to 8 bases. This CDR3 has 12 amino acids.

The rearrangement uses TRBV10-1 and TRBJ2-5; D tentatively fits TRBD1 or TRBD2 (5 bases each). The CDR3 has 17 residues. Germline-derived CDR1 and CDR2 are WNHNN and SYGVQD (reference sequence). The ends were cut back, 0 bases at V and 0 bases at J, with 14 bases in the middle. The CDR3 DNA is TGCGCCAGCAGTGAGTCGGTGGGGACGGGCTACCAAGAGACCCAGTACTTC. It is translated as CASSESVGTGYQETQYF.

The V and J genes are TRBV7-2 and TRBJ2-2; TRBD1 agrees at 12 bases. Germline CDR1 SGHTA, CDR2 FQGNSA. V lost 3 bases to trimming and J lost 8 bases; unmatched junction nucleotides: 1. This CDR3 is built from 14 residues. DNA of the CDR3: TGTGCCAGCAGCTTGGGACAGGGGGCTGGGGAGCTGTTTTTT. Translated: CASSLGQGAGELFF.

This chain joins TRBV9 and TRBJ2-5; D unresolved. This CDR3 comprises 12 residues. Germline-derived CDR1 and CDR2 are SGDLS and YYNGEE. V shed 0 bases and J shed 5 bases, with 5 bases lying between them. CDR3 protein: CASSVEGETQYF. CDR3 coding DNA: TGTGCCAGCAGCGTAGAAGGGGAGACCCAGTACTTC.

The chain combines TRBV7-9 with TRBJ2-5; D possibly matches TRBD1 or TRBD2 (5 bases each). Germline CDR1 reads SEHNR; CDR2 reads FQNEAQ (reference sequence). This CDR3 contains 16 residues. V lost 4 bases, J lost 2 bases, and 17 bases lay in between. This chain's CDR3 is CASSSPGQGGQETQYF. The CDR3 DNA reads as TGTGCCAGCAGCTCTCCGGGGCAGGGTGGACAAGAGACCCAGTACTTC. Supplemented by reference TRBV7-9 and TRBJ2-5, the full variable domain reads DTGVSQNPRHKITKRGQNVTFRCDPISEHNRLYWYRQTLGQGPEFLTYFQNEAQLEKSRLLSDRFSAERPKGSFSTLEIQRTEQGDSAMYLCASSSPGQGGQETQYFGPGTRLLVL.

CDR3 in DNA: TGTGCCAGCAGTGATTTTGTGGGGGGTCTTCAGTATTTT. Encoded protein: CASSDFVGGLQYF. J is TRBJ2-3 and V is TRBV25-1; D might be TRBD2 (6 bases). The CDR3 consists of 13 residues. Germline assignment: CDR1 MGHDK and CDR2 SYGVNS. V was clipped by 3 bases and J by 12 bases, with 16 bases between them.

CDR3 nucleotides: TGTGCCTGCTCTAGCGGGAGGGCCCGGGAGCAGTTCTTC. This codes for CACSSGRAREQFF. The chain couples TRBV30 to TRBJ2-1; 12 nucleotides line up with TRBD2. Germline lookup yields CDR1 GTSNPN and CDR2 SVGIG (reference sequence). Germline trimming cut 6 bases from V and 10 bases from J; bases unmatched to any gene: 7. This CDR3 is 13 amino acids long. Full variable domain (rest looked up from reference TRBV30 and TRBJ2-1): SQTIHQWPATLVQPVGSPLSLECTVEGTSNPNLYWYRQAAGRGLQLLFYSVGIGQISSEVPQNLSASRPQDRQFILSSKKLLLSDSGFYLCACSSGRAREQFFGPGTRLTVL.

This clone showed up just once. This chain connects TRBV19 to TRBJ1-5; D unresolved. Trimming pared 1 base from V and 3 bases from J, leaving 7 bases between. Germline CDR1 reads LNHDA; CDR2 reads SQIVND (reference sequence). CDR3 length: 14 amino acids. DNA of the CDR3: TGTGCCAGTAGTATAGGCGGGTACAATCAGCCCCAGCATTTT. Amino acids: CASSIGGYNQPQHF.

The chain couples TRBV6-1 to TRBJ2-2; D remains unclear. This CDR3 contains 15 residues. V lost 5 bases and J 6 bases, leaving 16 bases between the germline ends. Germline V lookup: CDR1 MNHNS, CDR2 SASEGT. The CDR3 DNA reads TGTGCCAGCAGTCCAAAAGTGGCAGGACCCGGGGAGCTGTTTTTT. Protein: CASSPKVAGPGELFF.

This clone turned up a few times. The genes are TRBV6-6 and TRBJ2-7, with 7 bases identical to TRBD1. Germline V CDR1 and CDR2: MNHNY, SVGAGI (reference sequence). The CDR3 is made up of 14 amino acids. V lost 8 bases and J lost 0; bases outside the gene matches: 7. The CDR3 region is CASRRDRDSYEQYF. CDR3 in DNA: TGTGCCAGCCGCCGCGACAGGGACTCCTACGAGCAGTACTTC.

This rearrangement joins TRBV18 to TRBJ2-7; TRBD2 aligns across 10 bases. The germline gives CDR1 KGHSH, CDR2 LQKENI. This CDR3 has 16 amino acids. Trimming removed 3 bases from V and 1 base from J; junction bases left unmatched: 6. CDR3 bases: TGTGCCAGCTCACCCCTGACTAGCGGGCCTTCCTACGAGCAGTACTTC. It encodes CASSPLTSGPSYEQYF.

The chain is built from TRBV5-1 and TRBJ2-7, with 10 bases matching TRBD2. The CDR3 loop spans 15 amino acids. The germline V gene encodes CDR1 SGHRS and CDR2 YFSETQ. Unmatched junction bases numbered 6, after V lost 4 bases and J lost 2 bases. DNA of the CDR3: TGCGCCAGCAGCGAAACTAGCGGGGCCGCCTACGAGCAGTACTTC. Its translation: CASSETSGAAYEQYF.

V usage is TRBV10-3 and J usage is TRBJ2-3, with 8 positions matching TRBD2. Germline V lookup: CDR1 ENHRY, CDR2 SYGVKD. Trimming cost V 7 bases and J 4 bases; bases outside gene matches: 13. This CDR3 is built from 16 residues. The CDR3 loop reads CAINRAGAGVSDTQYF. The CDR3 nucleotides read TGTGCCATCAACCGAGCGGGGGCGGGAGTATCAGATACGCAGTATTTT.

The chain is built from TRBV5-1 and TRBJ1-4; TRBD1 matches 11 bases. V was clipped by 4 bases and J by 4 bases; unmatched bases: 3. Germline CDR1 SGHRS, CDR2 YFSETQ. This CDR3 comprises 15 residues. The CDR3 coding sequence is TGCGCCAGCAGCATGGGACAGGGGGGTAATGAAAAACTGTTTTTT. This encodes CASSMGQGGNEKLFF.

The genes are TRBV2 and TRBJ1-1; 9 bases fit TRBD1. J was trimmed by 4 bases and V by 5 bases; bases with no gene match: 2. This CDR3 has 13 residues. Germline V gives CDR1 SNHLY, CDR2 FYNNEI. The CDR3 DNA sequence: TGTGCCAGCAGTATGACAGGGGGCACTGAAGCTTTCTTT. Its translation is CASSMTGGTEAFF.

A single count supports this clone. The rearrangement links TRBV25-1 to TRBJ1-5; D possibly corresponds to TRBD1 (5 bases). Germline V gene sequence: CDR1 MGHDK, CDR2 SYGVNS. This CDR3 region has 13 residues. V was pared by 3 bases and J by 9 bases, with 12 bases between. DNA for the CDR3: TGTGCCAGCAGTGATGAGGCAGGGTGGCCCCAGCATTTT. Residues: CASSDEAGWPQHF.